This is a list of T cell receptor beta chains from one sample in a study of blood T cell repertoires in COVID-19. The repertoire was sequenced with immunoSEQ multiplex PCR; TCRdb's copy has only in-frame clones and lacks some. The sample includes 200,000 to 300,000 clones, roughly four fifths of them seen just once. Material for sequencing was peripheral blood. The receptors derive from a woman of 80 years or more with acute or convalescent COVID-19. Both conserved end residues are part of each CDR3. Each record gives: J gene, V gene, D gene, clone size, CDR3 protein, CDR3 DNA. The D gene is left open where the match is weak. Only some rows state a clone size, as once, few, many or a class for expanded clones.

>TRBJ1-3|TRBV19|-|-
CASHLRGARNTIYF
TGTGCCAGCCACCTTCGCGGGGCGCGAAACACCATATATTTT
>TRBJ1-1|TRBV20-1|-|-
CSAGARTEAFF
TGCAGTGCAGGGGCTAGGACTGAAGCTTTCTTT
>TRBJ2-1|TRBV29-1|-|few
CGIGVNEQFF
TGCGGGATCGGGGTCAATGAGCAGTTCTTC
>TRBJ2-5|TRBV13|-|once
CASSLVARETQYF
TGTGCCAGCAGCCTAGTAGCGAGGGAGACCCAGTACTTC
>TRBJ2-2|TRBV9|-|-
CASSVAPGVDTGELFF
TGTGCCAGCAGCGTAGCACCAGGGGTAGACACCGGGGAGCTGTTTTTT
>TRBJ2-1|TRBV12-3/TRBV12-4|-|-
CASSSLNEQFF
TGTGCCAGCAGTTCTTTAAATGAGCAGTTCTTC
>TRBJ2-1|TRBV6-6|-|-
CASRLLNEQFF
TGTGCCAGCCGTCTTCTTAATGAGCAGTTCTTC
>TRBJ2-1|TRBV28|-|-
CASSPLGQSSYNEQFF
TGTGCCAGCAGTCCCTTAGGACAGAGCTCCTACAATGAGCAGTTCTTC
>TRBJ1-1|TRBV28|-|-
CASSFAGEAFF
TGTGCCAGCAGTTTTGCCGGTGAAGCTTTCTTT
>TRBJ1-1|TRBV12-3/TRBV12-4|-|few
CASRPGQNTEAFF
TGTGCCAGCAGGCCGGGACAGAACACTGAAGCTTTCTTT
>TRBJ2-6|TRBV28|TRBD1|-
CASTPLGQGTGGANVLTF
TGTGCCAGCACCCCATTGGGACAGGGGACCGGGGGGGCCAACGTCCTGACTTTC
>TRBJ1-5|TRBV28|-|-
CASIPDSHQPQHF
TGTGCCAGCATCCCGGACAGTCATCAGCCCCAGCATTTT
>TRBJ1-4|TRBV30|TRBD1|-
CAWSVNRDRDMGF
TGTGCCTGGAGTGTAAACCGGGACAGGGATATGGGATTT
>TRBJ2-7|TRBV6-5|-|-
CASSAGTSVYEQYF
TGTGCCAGCAGCGCCGGGACTTCGGTCTACGAGCAGTACTTC
>TRBJ2-5|TRBV28|-|-
CASSFHNRDKETQYF
TGTGCCAGCAGTTTCCATAACCGGGACAAAGAGACCCAGTACTTC
>TRBJ2-5|TRBV5-5|TRBD2|-
CASSALSGKETQYF
TGTGCCAGCAGCGCGCTTAGCGGGAAAGAGACCCAGTACTTC
>TRBJ2-1|TRBV7-3|TRBD2|-
CASSLTSSGRYNEQFF
TGTGCCAGCAGCTTAACTTCTAGCGGGAGATACAATGAGCAGTTCTTC
>TRBJ2-3|TRBV5-1|TRBD1|-
CASSISHSTGGLTDTQYF
TGCGCCAGCAGCATATCCCATTCGACAGGGGGCCTCACAGATACGCAGTATTTT
>TRBJ1-6|TRBV6-5|TRBD1|few
CASSYSPGTGDSPLHF
TGTGCCAGCAGTTACTCCCCCGGGACAGGGGACTCACCCCTCCACTTT
>TRBJ1-4|TRBV5-4|TRBD1|-
CASSSRQGEKLFF
TGTGCCAGCAGCTCCCGACAGGGTGAAAAACTGTTTTTT
>TRBJ2-7|TRBV28|-|once
CASSLVQGEQYF
TGTGCCAGCAGTTTAGTTCAGGGCGAGCAGTACTTC
>TRBJ1-2|TRBV2|-|-
CASSITGTLGYTF
TGTGCCAGCAGTATAACCGGGACATTGGGCTACACCTTC
>TRBJ2-6|TRBV6-1|-|-
CASSGPGQGLAGANVLTF
TGTGCCAGCAGTGGACCGGGACAAGGACTTGCTGGGGCCAACGTCCTGACTTTC
>TRBJ2-3|TRBV19|-|-
CASSIVGNRVGDTQYF
TGTGCCAGTAGTATCGTAGGTAACAGGGTGGGAGATACGCAGTATTTT
>TRBJ2-3|TRBV6-4|-|few
CASSDGAGSTDTQYF
TGTGCCAGCAGTGACGGGGCGGGATCCACAGATACGCAGTATTTT
>TRBJ2-3|TRBV7-2|-|few
CASSLSTADTQYF
TGTGCCAGCAGCTTATCGACAGCAGATACGCAGTATTTT
>TRBJ1-3|TRBV6-6|-|-
CASSSQGRGNTIYF
TGTGCCAGCAGTTCCCAGGGGCGTGGAAACACCATATATTTT
>TRBJ2-1|TRBV5-5|-|-
CASSSGLFASYNEQFF
TGTGCCAGCAGCTCGGGACTGTTCGCCTCCTACAATGAGCAGTTCTTC
>TRBJ2-5|TRBV7-9|TRBD2|-
CASSTGLAVQETQYF
TGTGCCAGCAGCACGGGACTAGCGGTACAAGAGACCCAGTACTTC
>TRBJ1-1|TRBV2|TRBD1|once
CASREQGYAFF
TGTGCCAGCAGGGAACAGGGGTACGCTTTCTTT
>TRBJ2-7|TRBV29-1|TRBD2|-
CSVKTSGRTLYF
TGCAGCGTTAAGACTAGCGGCCGCACTCTCTACTTC
>TRBJ2-3|TRBV2|TRBD1|-
CASGQGPDTQYF
TGTGCCAGTGGACAGGGCCCAGATACGCAGTATTTT
>TRBJ2-7|TRBV5-1|TRBD2|-
CASSLAGGDFSYEQYF
TGCGCCAGCAGCTTGGCGGGAGGGGACTTCTCCTACGAGCAGTACTTC
>TRBJ2-1|TRBV5-4|TRBD2|-
CASSLVSLAGGVEQFF
TGTGCCAGCAGCTTGGTTTCCCTAGCGGGAGGCGTTGAGCAGTTCTTC
>TRBJ1-2|TRBV6-1|TRBD1|-
CASSVSGQGESYGYTF
TGTGCCAGCAGTGTTTCGGGACAGGGCGAGTCCTATGGCTACACCTTC
>TRBJ2-4|TRBV11-2|TRBD2|-
CASSLDPASGVYIQYF
TGTGCCAGCAGCTTAGATCCGGCTAGCGGGGTCTACATTCAGTACTTC
>TRBJ2-3|TRBV4-1|TRBD2|few
CASSQDNLAGNPRASTDTQYF
TGCGCCAGCAGCCAAGATAACCTAGCGGGGAATCCGCGAGCTAGCACAGATACGCAGTATTTT
>TRBJ2-3|TRBV5-4|TRBD2|-
CASSQTGLAVQDTQYF
TGTGCCAGCAGCCAGACGGGACTAGCGGTACAAGATACGCAGTATTTT
>TRBJ1-5|TRBV6-5|TRBD1|once
CASTLTGIGNQPQHF
TGTGCCAGCACCCTGACAGGGATCGGCAATCAGCCCCAGCATTTT
>TRBJ2-7|TRBV7-3|TRBD1|-
CASSLNRDRGLHF
TGTGCCAGCAGCTTAAACCGGGACAGGGGGCTCCACTTC
>TRBJ2-5|TRBV6-5|TRBD1|-
CASSSTGGRETQYF
TGTGCCAGCAGTTCGACAGGGGGCAGGGAGACCCAGTACTTC
>TRBJ2-5|TRBV5-4|TRBD1|-
CASFDRGQSETQYF
TGTGCCAGCTTTGACAGGGGCCAGTCGGAGACCCAGTACTTC
>TRBJ2-5|TRBV18|TRBD1|-
CASSQQGQGQETQYF
TGTGCCAGCTCACAACAAGGACAGGGACAAGAGACCCAGTACTTC
>TRBJ2-1|TRBV9|TRBD2|few
CASREPSGSPRGEQFF
TGTGCCAGCAGGGAACCTAGCGGGAGCCCTCGGGGTGAGCAGTTCTTC
>TRBJ2-3|TRBV5-4|-|-
CASSLQTAGTTDTQYF
TGTGCCAGCAGCCTACAGACAGCGGGGACAACAGATACGCAGTATTTT
>TRBJ2-7|TRBV27|TRBD2|once
CASSFSTSGGYEQYF
TGTGCCAGCAGTTTTTCGACTAGCGGGGGCTACGAGCAGTACTTC
>TRBJ2-1|TRBV18|-|-
CASSLTGPGTYNEQFF
TGTGCCAGCTCACTAACAGGTCCCGGCACCTACAATGAGCAGTTCTTC
>TRBJ2-1|TRBV6-6|-|-
CASRDSSSYNEQFF
TGTGCCAGTCGGGACTCTAGCTCCTACAATGAGCAGTTCTTC
>TRBJ2-2|TRBV19|TRBD1|-
CARGLGQGATGELFF
TGTGCCAGGGGGCTGGGACAGGGGGCCACCGGGGAGCTGTTTTTT
>TRBJ2-7|TRBV9|TRBD1|-
CASSQRTGPYEQYF
TGTGCCAGCAGCCAAAGGACAGGCCCCTACGAGCAGTACTTC
>TRBJ1-4|TRBV2|-|few
CASRRLSVTSGEKLFF
TGTGCCAGCAGGAGACTTAGTGTAACGTCCGGCGAAAAACTGTTTTTT
>TRBJ1-5|TRBV6-2/TRBV6-3|TRBD1|-
CASSYPQGISNQPQHF
TGTGCCAGCAGTTATCCACAGGGGATTAGCAATCAGCCCCAGCATTTT